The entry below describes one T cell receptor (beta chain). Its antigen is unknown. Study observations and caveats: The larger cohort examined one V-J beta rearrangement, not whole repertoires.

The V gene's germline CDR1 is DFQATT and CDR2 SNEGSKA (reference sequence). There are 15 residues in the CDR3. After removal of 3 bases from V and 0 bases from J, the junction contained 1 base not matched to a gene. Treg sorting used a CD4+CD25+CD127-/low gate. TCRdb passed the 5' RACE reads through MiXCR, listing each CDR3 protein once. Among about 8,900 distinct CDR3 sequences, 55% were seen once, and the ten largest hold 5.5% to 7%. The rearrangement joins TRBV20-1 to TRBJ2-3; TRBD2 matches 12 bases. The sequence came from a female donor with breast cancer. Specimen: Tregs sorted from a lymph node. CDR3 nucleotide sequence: TGCAGTGCTAGTACTAGCGGGAGGAGCACAGATACGCAGTATTTT. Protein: CSASTSGRSTDTQYF.